Shown below are 5 T cell receptor beta chains from a single sample sequenced in a study of blood T cell repertoires in COVID-19. Measured with immunoSEQ multiplex PCR; TCRdb has only the in-frame clones, and not every one. The repertoire holds about 130,000 clones, around three quarters seen once, with 11% in the top ten. Source material: peripheral blood. The receptors come from a human donor in a cohort sampled during active COVID-19.

CDR3 loop: CASSPRQGRAGYTF. The CDR3 nucleotides read TGCGCCAGCAGCCCCAGACAGGGTCGGGCAGGCTACACCTTC. This chain uses TRBV4-1 with TRBJ1-2; 7 bases are a match to TRBD1. V shed 4 bases, J shed 8 bases, and the junction held 10 bases outside the gene matches. CDR3 size: 14 residues. Germline CDR1 reads MGHRA; CDR2 reads YSYEKL.

This CDR3 is CASSQDRQGTSSSYEQYF. The CDR3 nucleotides are TGTGCCAGCAGCCAAGATCGACAGGGGACTTCGAGCTCCTACGAGCAGTACTTC. J is TRBJ2-7 and V is TRBV4-2, with TRBD1 identical over 8 bases. The CDR3 covers 18 residues. Germline V gene lookup returns CDR1 LGHNA and CDR2 YNFKEQ. V shed 0 bases, J shed 0 bases, and the junction held 10 bases outside the gene matches.

The rearrangement uses TRBV11-2 and TRBJ2-6; 7 nucleotides match TRBD1. Germline-derived CDR1 and CDR2 are SGHAT and FQNNGV. The J segment lost 0 bases and the V segment lost 5 bases, leaving 4 bases of the junction unmatched. The CDR3 totals 16 residues. The CDR3 loop is CASSQRGLSGANVLTF. In DNA form, the CDR3 reads TGTGCCAGCAGCCAAAGGGGGCTCTCTGGGGCCAACGTCCTGACTTTC.

In this sample, this clone turned up many times. This sequence joins TRBV4-1 and TRBJ2-6; 7 bases are shared with TRBD2. Germline lookup yields CDR1 MGHRA and CDR2 YSYEKL. Trimming at V came to 0 bases and at J to 0 bases, leaving 5 bases not matched to a gene. The CDR3 totals 18 residues. CDR3 in DNA: TGCGCCAGCAGCCAAGATGGAAGCGGGAACTCTGGGGCCAACGTCCTGACTTTC. This gives the protein CASSQDGSGNSGANVLTF.

This sequence joins TRBV19 and TRBJ2-2; tentatively, D is TRBD2 (5 bases). This CDR3 is 16 amino acids long. Trimming took 0 bases from V and 3 from J, leaving 11 bases between them. Germline CDR1 is LNHDA and CDR2 is SQIVND (reference sequence). Here the CDR3 reads CASSIDWRVHTGELFF. CDR3 sequence (DNA): TGTGCCAGTAGTATAGATTGGCGGGTGCACACCGGGGAGCTGTTTTTT.